What follows are 14 T cell receptor beta chains derived from one specimen sequenced in a study of blood T cell repertoires in COVID-19. Repertoires were generated with immunoSEQ multiplex PCR, while TCRdb's copy carries only in-frame clones and drops some. The profile shows under 85,000 clones, approximately 82% of them singletons. Specimen: peripheral blood. The receptors here all came from an elderly man with active or convalescent COVID-19.

This clone occurred once. This chain links TRBV7-6 with TRBJ2-1; TRBD1 is a possible D gene (6 bases). The germline gives CDR1 SGHVS, CDR2 FNYEAQ. Deletions cut 4 bases from V and 6 bases from J, with 13 bases between. The CDR3 extends over 14 amino acids. The CDR3 region has the DNA TGTGCCAGCAGCTGGAGCCGGGACATCAATGAGCAGTTCTTC. Translation: CASSWSRDINEQFF.

This chain joins TRBV27 and TRBJ1-5; tentatively, D is TRBD1 (5 bases). The CDR3 runs to 14 residues. In germline, CDR1 is MNHEY, CDR2 SMNVEV (reference sequence). V was pared by 8 bases and J by 2 bases, with 13 bases between. In DNA form, the CDR3 reads TGTGCCAGCGGGGGGGGGTTGGGCAATCAGCCCCAGCATTTT. Translating it yields CASGGGLGNQPQHF.

V gene TRBV28 combines with J gene TRBJ1-2, with D tentatively TRBD1 (6 bases). Deletions cut 0 bases from V and 4 bases from J, with 6 bases between. Germline lookup yields CDR1 MDHEN and CDR2 SYDVKM. The CDR3 consists of 13 residues. CDR3: CASSLWTGYGYTF. CDR3 in DNA: TGTGCCAGCAGTTTATGGACAGGCTATGGCTACACCTTC.

The CDR3 nucleotides read TGTGCCAGTAAAAGGGGCGGTGGAATTCCCCAGCATTTT. Protein product: CASKRGGGIPQHF. This rearrangement joins TRBV19 to TRBJ1-5; the D gene is possibly TRBD1 (5 bases). V was pared by 7 bases and J by 10 bases, with 17 bases between. This CDR3 contains 13 residues. Per germline, CDR1 LNHDA and CDR2 SQIVND (reference sequence).

The chain couples TRBV19 to TRBJ2-2; 9 bases are a match to TRBD2. This CDR3 contains 19 residues. Germline values: CDR1 LNHDA, CDR2 SQIVND (reference sequence). V was clipped by 3 bases and J by 2 bases; unmatched bases: 13. Here the CDR3 DNA reads TGTGCCAGTAGTATCCCTCCTGGGCGGGAGGGCCGCAACACCGGGGAGCTGTTTTTT. Encoded protein: CASSIPPGREGRNTGELFF. Full variable domain (missing parts from reference TRBV19 and TRBJ2-2): DGGITQSPKYLFRKEGQNVTLSCEQNLNHDAMYWYRQDPGQGLRLIYYSQIVNDFQKGDIAEGYSVSREKKESFPLTVTSAQKNPTAFYLCASSIPPGREGRNTGELFFGEGSRLTVL.

V gene TRBV5-1 combines with J gene TRBJ2-7; 8 positions match TRBD1. The CDR3 contains 15 residues. Germline CDR1 reads SGHRS; CDR2 reads YFSETQ. The V and J ends lost 2 bases and 2 bases, in that order; junction bases with no gene match: 6. The CDR3 sequence: CASSFLGQGPYEQYF. The DNA for the CDR3 is TGCGCCAGCAGCTTCCTTGGACAGGGTCCCTACGAGCAGTACTTC.

With respect to this clone: The sample holds other DNA sequences that translate to the same CDR3. The rearrangement joins TRBV7-2 to TRBJ1-3; D is undetermined. In germline, CDR1 is SGHTA, CDR2 FQGNSA. The CDR3 loop spans 13 amino acids. The V gene lost 3 bases and the J gene lost 0 bases, with 3 bases spanning the gap. CDR3 coding DNA: TGTGCCAGCAGCTTCCTCTCTGGAAACACCATATATTTT. Encoded protein: CASSFLSGNTIYF. The complete variable domain, with remaining parts taken from reference TRBV7-2 and TRBJ1-3, reads GAGVSQSPSNKVTEKGKDVELRCDPISGHTALYWYRQSLGQGLEFLIYFQGNSAPDKSGLPSDRFSAERTGGSVSTLTIQRTQQEDSAVYLCASSFLSGNTIYFGEGSWLTVV.

This chain connects TRBV4-3 to TRBJ2-3; 8 nucleotides match TRBD2. V lost 0 bases and J lost 1; bases outside the gene matches: 6. The germline CDR1 and CDR2 sequences are LGHNA and YSLEER. The CDR3 totals 17 residues. Here the CDR3 DNA reads TGCGCCAGCAGCCAAGATCCGGCAGCGGGAGGCACAGATACGCAGTATTTT. The encoded protein is CASSQDPAAGGTDTQYF.

The V and J genes are TRBV7-6 and TRBJ2-1, with 9 positions matching TRBD1. This CDR3 contains 14 residues. V shed 5 bases, J shed 7 bases, and the junction held 6 bases outside the gene matches. CDR1 is SGHVS and CDR2 is FNYEAQ in the germline V gene. As DNA, the CDR3 is TGTGCCAGCAGCAACCTCGGGACAGGGAATGAGCAGTTCTTC. Its translation is CASSNLGTGNEQFF. The complete variable domain, with remaining parts taken from reference TRBV7-6 and TRBJ2-1, reads GAGVSQSPRYKVTKRGQDVALRCDPISGHVSLYWYRQALGQGPEFLTYFNYEAQQDKSGLPNDRFSAERPEGSISTLTIQRTEQRDSAMYRCASSNLGTGNEQFFGPGTRLTVL.

This chain links TRBV7-2 with TRBJ2-7, with 9 bases aligning to TRBD2. Germline assignment: CDR1 SGHTA and CDR2 FQGNSA. The CDR3 covers 16 residues. V lost 3 bases and J lost 3; bases outside the gene matches: 9. For the CDR3, the DNA is TGTGCCAGCAGCTTTCAAGGAGCGGGGGGATACTACGAGCAGTACTTC. It is translated as CASSFQGAGGYYEQYF. The full variable domain, in which reference TRBV7-2 and TRBJ2-7 provide the parts outside the CDR3, is GAGVSQSPSNKVTEKGKDVELRCDPISGHTALYWYRQSLGQGLEFLIYFQGNSAPDKSGLPSDRFSAERTGGSVSTLTIQRTQQEDSAVYLCASSFQGAGGYYEQYFGPGTRLTVT.

The gene calls are TRBV28 and TRBJ2-2; no firm D call. CDR3 length: 16 amino acids. The germline V and J ends were trimmed by 7 bases and 0 bases, with 15 bases remaining between them. From germline, CDR1 is MDHEN and CDR2 SYDVKM. The CDR3 nucleotides are TGTGCCAGCATGATCCGAGTCATCGCGAACACCGGGGAGCTGTTTTTT. It translates to CASMIRVIANTGELFF.

This clone has only one observation. The chain has TRBV13 and TRBJ2-3; D is undetermined. The V gene lost 2 bases and the J gene lost 4 bases, with 10 bases spanning the gap. This CDR3 is 14 amino acids long. Germline lookup yields CDR1 PRHDT and CDR2 FYEKMQ (reference sequence). For the CDR3, the DNA is TGTGCCAGCAGCTTAATAGGAGCATCAGATACGCAGTATTTT. Its protein product is CASSLIGASDTQYF.

The V and J genes are TRBV7-6 and TRBJ2-1; D is undetermined. The germline CDR1 and CDR2 sequences are SGHVS and FNYEAQ. The CDR3 length is 15 residues. Trimming removed 1 base from V and 0 bases from J, with 7 bases in between. CDR3 protein: CASSLEESSYNEQFF. The CDR3 DNA reads TGTGCCAGCAGCTTAGAAGAGAGCTCCTACAATGAGCAGTTCTTC.

The rearrangement joins TRBV5-4 to TRBJ2-5; the match to TRBD2 covers 7 bases. J lost 2 bases, V lost 7 bases, and 8 bases had no gene match. The CDR3 has 14 residues. Germline CDR1 SGHNT, CDR2 YYREEE (reference sequence). CDR3 DNA sequence: TGTGCCAGCGCTAGGGACGGGGGGCAAGAGACCCAGTACTTC. Protein sequence: CASARDGGQETQYF.